What follows are 27 T cell receptor beta chains derived from one specimen sequenced in a study of blood T cells in healthy people across ages. A J-beta primer mix and a sample-barcoded 5' primer were used in a second PCR of roughly 7 to 12 cycles. TCRdb re-called the 5' RACE reads through MiXCR, storing one row per CDR3 protein. The sample carries 780,000 or so distinct CDR3 sequences, 20% to 25% recorded once. The data also belong to a second study, concerning T cells of mothers and their children.

The sample taken for sequencing was blood. These receptors all stem from a boy younger than 18 in good health.

This clonotype was recorded a few times. The genes are TRBV28 and TRBJ1-5; D unresolved. Germline values: CDR1 MDHEN, CDR2 SYDVKM. The CDR3 loop spans 12 amino acids. Trimming took 6 bases from V and 7 from J, leaving 10 bases between them. The CDR3 nucleotides read TGTGCCAGCAGCCCCGTGAGACAGCCCCAGCATTTT. It translates to CASSPVRQPQHF.

The genes are TRBV6-2 or TRBV6-3 and TRBJ2-7; 9 bases agree with TRBD1. V gave up 2 bases and J gave up 8 bases; unmatched junction bases: 4. This CDR3 comprises 13 residues. CDR1 is MNHEY and CDR2 is SVGEGT in the germline V gene. The CDR3 sequence is CASSYRDRVQQYF. The CDR3 region has the DNA TGTGCCAGCAGTTACCGGGACAGGGTTCAGCAGTACTTC.

This clonotype was seen only a few times. The chain employs TRBV12-3 or TRBV12-4 and TRBJ2-1; 8 bases line up with TRBD2. With V trimmed by 6 bases and J by 9 bases, 10 bases remained unmatched. The CDR3 covers 14 residues. CDR3 coding DNA: TGTGCCAGCAGGCTAGCTGCCGGGGGGGGTGAGCAGTTCTTC. Its protein is CASRLAAGGGEQFF.

This rearrangement joins TRBV27 to TRBJ1-6; 7 nucleotides agree with TRBD1. The V gene end was trimmed by 5 bases and the J gene end by 10 bases; junction bases not matched to a gene: 14. Germline CDR1 MNHEY, CDR2 SMNVEV (reference sequence). The CDR3 is 16 amino acids. The CDR3 here is CASSAYRGSMGSPLHF. CDR3 DNA: TGTGCCAGCAGTGCTTACAGGGGTTCAATGGGATCACCCCTCCACTTT.

Regarding this clonotype: One end of the junction varies from germline; a read error may be responsible. This rearrangement joins TRBV7-2 to TRBJ2-4, with TRBD2 identical over 8 bases. The CDR3 is 17 residues long. Germline V gene data show CDR1 as SGHTA and CDR2 as FQGNSA. CDR3 sequence reads: CASSLLVAGGPRNIQYF. The CDR3 nucleotides are TGTGCCAGCAGCTTGCTGGTCGCGGGGGGACCACGAAACATTCAGTATTTC. Based on the CDR3 plus reference TRBV7-2 and TRBJ2-4, the full variable domain is GAGVSQSPSNKVTEKGKDVELRCDPISGHTALYWYRQSLGQGLEFLIYFQGNSAPDKSGLPSDRFSAERTGGSVSTLTIQRTQQEDSAVYLCASSLLVAGGPRNIQYFGAGTRLSVL.

This clonotype turned up a few times. The V gene is TRBV27, the J gene TRBJ2-5; 9 bases fit TRBD1. The J call may be in error: the DNA end matches TRBJ2-7 better. The CDR3 length is 14 residues. CDR1 is MNHEY and CDR2 is SMNVEV in the germline V gene (reference sequence). For the CDR3, the DNA is TGTGCCAGCAGTTTATACAGGGGGCCCTACGAGCAGTACTTC. The encoded protein is CASSLYRGPYEQYF.

This clonotype was counted between two and nine times. The V and J genes are TRBV6-2 or TRBV6-3 and TRBJ2-5; TRBD2 agrees at 11 bases. Germline CDR1 and CDR2: MNHEY and SVGEGT. V gave up 2 bases and J gave up 5 bases; unmatched junction bases: 4. The CDR3 extends over 15 amino acids. As DNA, the CDR3 is TGTGCCAGCAGTTACGGGAGGACTAGCGGGGAGACCCAGTACTTC. Residues: CASSYGRTSGETQYF.

The chain recombines TRBV12-3 or TRBV12-4 with TRBJ2-3; a possible D gene is TRBD1 (5 bases). The CDR3 is 14 residues long. Trimming left V 9 bases short and J 2 bases short, with 15 bases between. This chain's CDR3 is CASTKGPNTDTQYF. CDR3 in DNA: TGTGCCAGTACCAAGGGGCCCAACACAGATACGCAGTATTTT.

The chain uses TRBV28 and TRBJ2-1; D possibly corresponds to TRBD2 (5 bases). Germline loops: CDR1 MDHEN, CDR2 SYDVKM. CDR3 length: 16 residues. V was pared by 7 bases and J by 2 bases, with 18 bases between. CDR3 loop: CASISSGAPTYNEQFF. CDR3 DNA sequence: TGTGCCAGCATTTCCAGCGGAGCGCCCACCTACAATGAGCAGTTCTTC.

This clonotype was counted many times. The chain employs TRBV25-1 and TRBJ2-7, with 9 bases that match TRBD1. CDR1 and CDR2 (germline): MGHDK, SYGVNS. The length of the CDR3 is 14 residues. Trimming at V came to 8 bases and at J to 0 bases, leaving 5 bases not matched to a gene. The CDR3 coding sequence is TGTGCCAGCGTGCCGGGACAGGGCTCCTACGAGCAGTACTTC. The encoded protein is CASVPGQGSYEQYF.

The chain uses TRBV15 and TRBJ2-4, with TRBD1 identical over 7 bases. The V segment lost 1 base and the J segment 9 bases; nucleotides outside the gene matches: 6. This CDR3 is 14 amino acids long. Germline-derived CDR1 and CDR2 are LNHNV and YYDKDF (reference sequence). Here the CDR3 reads CATSRARGHSIQYF. The CDR3 bases are TGTGCCACCAGCAGAGCTAGGGGGCACAGCATTCAGTACTTC. The variable domain in full, completed from reference TRBV15 and TRBJ2-4, reads DAMVIQNPRYQVTQFGKPVTLSCSQTLNHNVMYWYQQKSSQAPKLLFHYYDKDFNNEADTPDNFQSRRPNTSFCFLDIRSPGLGDTAMYLCATSRARGHSIQYFGAGTRLSVL.

This clonotype has just a few counts. Here the CDR3 reads CASRSLQRTYEQYF. The CDR3 DNA follows: TGTGCCAGCAGATCCCTACAGAGGACCTACGAGCAGTACTTC. The chain carries TRBV28 and TRBJ2-1; no reliable D call. The J call is in doubt because the DNA end fits TRBJ2-7 better. The V gene's germline CDR1 is MDHEN and CDR2 SYDVKM. This CDR3 contains 14 residues.

The rearrangement joins TRBV7-2 to TRBJ2-5; D remains ambiguous. CDR3 size: 13 residues. CDR1 is SGHTA and CDR2 is FQGNSA in the germline V gene. Trimming removed 4 bases from V and 4 bases from J, with 10 bases in between. CDR3 bases: TGTGCCAGCAGCTCCGGGCACCTAGAGACCCAGTACTTC. It codes for CASSSGHLETQYF.

This sequence joins TRBV5-8 and TRBJ2-1, with 8 bases that match TRBD1. The germline V gene has CDR1 SGHTS and CDR2 YDEGEE. V dropped 4 bases and J dropped 8; count of bases not matched to a gene: 14. The CDR3 has 16 amino acids. CDR3 coding DNA: TGTGCCAGCAGCACCCTGACAGGGGCCGTCTCTGATGAGCAGTTCTTC. This encodes CASSTLTGAVSDEQFF.

A note on this clonotype: Since a much larger clone is just one base distant, this may be a read error. The rearrangement uses TRBV7-2 and TRBJ2-5, with D unclear. The CDR3 runs 16 residues. Per the germline V gene, CDR1 is SGHTA and CDR2 is FQGNSA. In nucleotides, the CDR3 is TGTGCCAACAGCTTAGTAGTACAGTTAACTCCGGAGACCCAGTACTTC. Its translation: CANSLVVQLTPETQYF.

At least ten counts were recorded for this clonotype. CDR3 sequence (DNA): TGTGCCAGCTCACCACCGCTAGAGACCCAGTACTTC. This gives the protein CASSPPLETQYF. This chain joins TRBV18 and TRBJ2-5; D is uncertain. The CDR3 has 12 amino acids. V was trimmed by 0 bases and J by 4 bases, leaving 3 bases between them. Per germline, CDR1 KGHSH and CDR2 LQKENI.

This clonotype was picked up a small number of times. The gene calls are TRBV3-1 and TRBJ2-1; D gene unclear. CDR1 is LGHDT, CDR2 YNNKEL, per germline (reference sequence). This CDR3 has 16 amino acids. V lost 1 base and J lost 0, with 10 bases in between. The CDR3 loop reads CASSQVGRSSYNEQFF. CDR3 DNA sequence: TGTGCCAGCAGCCAAGTGGGTAGGAGCTCCTACAATGAGCAGTTCTTC.

The V call is TRBV4-1, the J call TRBJ2-1; 15 nucleotides align to TRBD2. V shed 10 bases and J 7 bases; nucleotides not matched to a gene: 8. In germline, CDR1 is MGHRA, CDR2 YSYEKL. This CDR3 is built from 15 residues. CDR3 residues: CATQGLAGGMNEQFF. CDR3 DNA: TGCGCCACCCAGGGACTAGCGGGAGGCATGAATGAGCAGTTCTTC.

This clonotype was observed a handful of times. The chain couples TRBV10-3 to TRBJ2-1; D ambiguous. V lost 6 bases and J 6 bases, leaving 15 bases between the germline ends. The length of the CDR3 is 14 residues. Germline loops: CDR1 ENHRY, CDR2 SYGVKD. This CDR3 reads CAIRGSGWANEQFF. CDR3 DNA sequence: TGTGCCATCAGAGGATCTGGGTGGGCCAATGAGCAGTTCTTC.

The V gene is TRBV7-6, the J gene TRBJ2-5; tentatively, D is TRBD1 (5 bases). V lost 3 bases and J lost 1, with 12 bases in between. The CDR3 extends over 15 amino acids. Germline V gives CDR1 SGHVS, CDR2 FNYEAQ. Here the CDR3 reads CASSFTGLTQETQYF. The CDR3 DNA reads as TGTGCCAGCAGCTTTACAGGTTTAACCCAAGAGACCCAGTACTTC.

A few counts support this clonotype. The chain couples TRBV2 to TRBJ2-5; perhaps TRBD1 as D (6 bases). V was pared by 6 bases and J by 0 bases, with 8 bases between. The germline gives CDR1 SNHLY, CDR2 FYNNEI. The CDR3 consists of 13 residues. The CDR3 bases are TGTGCCAGCAGGAGGGGGTACCAAGAGACCCAGTACTTC. It specifies CASRRGYQETQYF.

This clonotype was seen a single time. CDR3 sequence (DNA): TGCAGTGCCCTTAAGGGGACTAGTCGCTACAATGAGCAGTTCTTC. Its protein is CSALKGTSRYNEQFF. This chain uses TRBV20-1 with TRBJ2-1; 8 nucleotides line up with TRBD2. This CDR3 contains 15 residues. J gave up 3 bases and V 6 bases, and 10 bases lay outside the gene matches. Germline-derived CDR1 and CDR2 are DFQATT and SNEGSKA (reference sequence).

This chain joins TRBV29-1 and TRBJ2-7, with D tentatively TRBD2 (7 bases). CDR1 and CDR2 (germline): SQVTM, ANQGSEA. V lost 6 bases and J lost 3, with 18 bases in between. The CDR3 runs to 14 residues. The CDR3 sequence: CSVRQQGRVYEQYF. CDR3 coding DNA: TGCAGCGTGCGCCAGCAGGGGAGGGTCTACGAGCAGTACTTC.

This clonotype was counted only a few times. V is TRBV28 and J is TRBJ2-5, with D perhaps given as TRBD1 or TRBD2 (5 bases each). The better agreement between TRBJ2-1 and the DNA end casts doubt on the J call. CDR1 is MDHEN and CDR2 is SYDVKM in the germline V gene. This CDR3 is 12 amino acids long. The CDR3, as DNA: TGTGCCAGCAGGGGACCCTTCAATGAGCAGTTCTTC. Encoded protein: CASRGPFNEQFF.

Written as DNA, the CDR3 is TGCAGCGTTGAACTAGCAGATACGCAGTATTTT. This translates into CSVELADTQYF. This sequence joins TRBV29-1 and TRBJ2-3; no reliable D call. Germline V gives CDR1 SQVTM, CDR2 ANQGSEA. This CDR3 has 11 amino acids. V gave up 2 bases and J gave up 4 bases, with 4 bases separating them.

The V gene is TRBV4-3, the J gene TRBJ1-2, with D hard to call. CDR1 is LGHNA, CDR2 YSLEER, per germline. There are 14 residues in the CDR3. V lost 1 base and J lost 2, with 8 bases in between. The CDR3 protein is CASSQVPGNYGYTF. CDR3 bases: TGCGCCAGCAGCCAAGTTCCGGGAAACTATGGCTACACCTTC.

This clonotype was observed a handful of times. This chain joins TRBV12-3 or TRBV12-4 and TRBJ2-5; TRBD1 matches at 8 bases. V was pared by 9 bases and J by 6 bases, with 6 bases of the junction left unmatched. This CDR3 spans 12 amino acids. DNA of the CDR3: TGTGCCAGTCGTTGGGACAGGCAGACCCAGTACTTC. It translates to CASRWDRQTQYF.